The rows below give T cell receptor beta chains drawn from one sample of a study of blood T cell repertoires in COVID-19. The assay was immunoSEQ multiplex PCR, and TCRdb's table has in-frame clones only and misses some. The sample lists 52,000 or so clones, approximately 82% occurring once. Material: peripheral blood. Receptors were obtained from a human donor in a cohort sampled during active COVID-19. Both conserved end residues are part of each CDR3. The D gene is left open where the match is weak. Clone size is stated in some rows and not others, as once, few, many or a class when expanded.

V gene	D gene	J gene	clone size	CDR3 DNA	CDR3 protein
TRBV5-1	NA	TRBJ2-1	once	TGCGCCAGCAGCCCTACGGTACACAATGAGCAGTTCTTC	CASSPTVHNEQFF
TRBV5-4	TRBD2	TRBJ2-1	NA	TGTGCCAGCAGACCAGGGACTAGCGGTAATGAGCAGTTCTTC	CASRPGTSGNEQFF
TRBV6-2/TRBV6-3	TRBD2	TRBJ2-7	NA	TGTGCCAGCAGTTACGCCTCCGCTAGCGGAGACGAGCAGTACTTC	CASSYASASGDEQYF
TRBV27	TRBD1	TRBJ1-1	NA	TGTGCCAGCAGTTTAGGACAGGCCAACACTGAAGCTTTCTTT	CASSLGQANTEAFF
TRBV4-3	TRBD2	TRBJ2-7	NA	TGCGCCAGCAGCCAAGATCTAAGCGGGGGGGCTCCCTACGAGCAGTACTTC	CASSQDLSGGAPYEQYF
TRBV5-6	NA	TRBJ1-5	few	TGTGCCAGCAGCTGGGGGCCCCCAAAGACAAATCAGCCCCAGCATTTT	CASSWGPPKTNQPQHF
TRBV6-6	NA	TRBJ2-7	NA	TGTGCCAGCAGGGCAGGGGCAAGGGGTCAGTACTTC	CASRAGARGQYF
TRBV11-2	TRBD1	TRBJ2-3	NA	TGTGCCAGCAGCCTAACGACAGGGTCAGATACGCAGTATTTT	CASSLTTGSDTQYF
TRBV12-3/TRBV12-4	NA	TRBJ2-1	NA	TGTGCCAGCAGTTTAGTCATGGGGCAGGGGCAGTTCTTC	CASSLVMGQGQFF
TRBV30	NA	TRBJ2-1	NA	TGTGCCTGGAGTGTACCGGGGACCCTCAGGGGCAATGAGCAGTTCTTC	CAWSVPGTLRGNEQFF
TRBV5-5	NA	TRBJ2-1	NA	TGTGCCAGCAGCGCACGACTAAGCCGAGCCGACTACAATGAGCAGTTCTTC	CASSARLSRADYNEQFF
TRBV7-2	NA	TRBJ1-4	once	TGTGCCAGCAGCTTACCCACGGGTCTTGGAGGTGAAAAACTGTTTTTT	CASSLPTGLGGEKLFF
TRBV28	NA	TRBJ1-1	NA	TGTGCCAGCAGTCTACCGAACACTGAAGCTTTCTTT	CASSLPNTEAFF
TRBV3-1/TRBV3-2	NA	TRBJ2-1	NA	TGTGCCAGCAGTACTAGGGTAAAAAATGAGCAGTTCTTC	CASSTRVKNEQFF
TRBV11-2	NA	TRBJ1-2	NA	TGTGCCAGCAGCTTAGGTCAGGGTACAGGTGGCTACACCTTC	CASSLGQGTGGYTF
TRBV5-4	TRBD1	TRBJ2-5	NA	TGTGCCAGCAGCCCCGGGACAGCGCAAGAGACCCAGTACTTC	CASSPGTAQETQYF
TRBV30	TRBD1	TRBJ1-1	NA	TGTGCCTATACGACAGGGGAATGGAAGAAGAACACTGAAGCTTTCTTT	CAYTTGEWKKNTEAFF
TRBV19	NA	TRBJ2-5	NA	TGTGCCAGTAGTATTTGGCAGGGGACCGGAGAGACCCAGTACTTC	CASSIWQGTGETQYF
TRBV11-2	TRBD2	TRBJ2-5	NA	TGTGCCAGCAGCCTTCGACTAGCGGGGGGGACAGAGACCCAGTACTTC	CASSLRLAGGTETQYF
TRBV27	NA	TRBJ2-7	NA	TGTGCCAGCAGTTTAGACAGTCCCCACTCCTACGAGCAGTACTTC	CASSLDSPHSYEQYF
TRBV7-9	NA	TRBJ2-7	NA	TGTGCCAGCAGCCCTCCGACAGGTTCCTACGAGCAGTACTTC	CASSPPTGSYEQYF
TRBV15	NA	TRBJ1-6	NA	TGTGCCACCAGCAGAGATCTGGGGGGGCGAACTGTGCAAGGATCACCCCTCCACTTT	CATSRDLGGRTVQGSPLHF
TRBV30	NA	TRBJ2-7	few	TGTGCCTGGAGTGTGGGTTGGAGAGACGAGCAGTACTTC	CAWSVGWRDEQYF
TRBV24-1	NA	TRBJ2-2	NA	TGTGCCACCAGTGATTTGGGGCACTCCGGGACATCGAACACCGGGGAGCTGTTTTTT	CATSDLGHSGTSNTGELFF
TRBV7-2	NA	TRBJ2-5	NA	TGTGCCAGCAGCATAATAGCGAGCAGAGAGACCCAGTACTTC	CASSIIASRETQYF
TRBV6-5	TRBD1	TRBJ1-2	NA	TGTGCCAGCAGTCCTTCGTTTGGGACAGGGCGCGGCTACACCTTC	CASSPSFGTGRGYTF
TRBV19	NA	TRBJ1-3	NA	TGTGCCAGTCTAACGAGCCACGGGACACCTGGAAACACCATATATTTT	CASLTSHGTPGNTIYF
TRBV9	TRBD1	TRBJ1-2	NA	TGTGCCAGCAGAGGGGACAGCTATGGCTACACCTTC	CASRGDSYGYTF
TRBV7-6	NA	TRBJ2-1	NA	TGTGCCAGCAGCTTCCGCACAGCTTACAATGAGCAGTTCTTC	CASSFRTAYNEQFF
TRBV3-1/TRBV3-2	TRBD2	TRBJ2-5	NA	TGTGCCAGCAGCCAAGGGACTAGTGGGCAAGAGACCCAGTACTTC	CASSQGTSGQETQYF
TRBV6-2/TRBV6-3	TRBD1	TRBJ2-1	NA	TGTGCCAGCAGTTACTCAGACAGGGAATGGCAGTTCTTC	CASSYSDREWQFF
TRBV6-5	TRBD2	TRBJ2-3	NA	TGTGCCAGTTCCGTCGGGGCGGGAGTGGGGGATACGCAGTATTTT	CASSVGAGVGDTQYF
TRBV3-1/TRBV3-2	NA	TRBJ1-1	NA	TGTGCCAGCAGCCAACGAGGGAAGGGTAAAGAAGCTTTCTTT	CASSQRGKGKEAFF